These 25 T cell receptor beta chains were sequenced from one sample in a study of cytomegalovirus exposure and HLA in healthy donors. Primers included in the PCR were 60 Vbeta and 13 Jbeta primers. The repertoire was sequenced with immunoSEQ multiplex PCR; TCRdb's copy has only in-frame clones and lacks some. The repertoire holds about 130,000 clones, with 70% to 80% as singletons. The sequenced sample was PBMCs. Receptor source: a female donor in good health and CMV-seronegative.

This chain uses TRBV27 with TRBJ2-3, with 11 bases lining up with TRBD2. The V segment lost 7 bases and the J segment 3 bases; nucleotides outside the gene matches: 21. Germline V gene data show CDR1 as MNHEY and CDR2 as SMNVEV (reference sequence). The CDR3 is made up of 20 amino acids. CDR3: CASTRLGEGILAGVTDTQYF. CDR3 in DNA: TGTGCCAGCACACGGTTAGGGGAAGGGATACTAGCGGGAGTTACAGATACGCAGTATTTT.

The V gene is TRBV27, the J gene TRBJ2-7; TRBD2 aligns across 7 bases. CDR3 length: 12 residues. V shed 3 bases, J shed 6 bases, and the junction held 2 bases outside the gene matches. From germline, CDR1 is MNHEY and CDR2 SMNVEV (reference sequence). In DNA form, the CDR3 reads TGTGCCAGCAGTTTGGGAGGGGTCGAGCAGTACTTC. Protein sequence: CASSLGGVEQYF.

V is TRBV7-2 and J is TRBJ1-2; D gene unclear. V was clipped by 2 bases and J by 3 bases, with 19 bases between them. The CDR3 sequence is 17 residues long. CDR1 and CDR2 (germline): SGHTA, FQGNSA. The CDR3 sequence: CASSLTLLGMRDYGYTF. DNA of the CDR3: TGTGCCAGCAGCTTAACCCTCCTAGGTATGCGGGACTATGGCTACACCTTC. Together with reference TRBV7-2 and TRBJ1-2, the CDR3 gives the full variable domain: GAGVSQSPSNKVTEKGKDVELRCDPISGHTALYWYRQSLGQGLEFLIYFQGNSAPDKSGLPSDRFSAERTGGSVSTLTIQRTQQEDSAVYLCASSLTLLGMRDYGYTFGSGTRLTVV.

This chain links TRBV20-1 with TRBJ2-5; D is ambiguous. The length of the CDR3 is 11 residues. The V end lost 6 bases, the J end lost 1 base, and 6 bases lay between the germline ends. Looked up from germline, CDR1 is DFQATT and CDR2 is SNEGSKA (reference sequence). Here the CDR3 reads CSAYLQETQYF. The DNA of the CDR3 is TGCAGTGCCTATCTCCAAGAGACCCAGTACTTC.

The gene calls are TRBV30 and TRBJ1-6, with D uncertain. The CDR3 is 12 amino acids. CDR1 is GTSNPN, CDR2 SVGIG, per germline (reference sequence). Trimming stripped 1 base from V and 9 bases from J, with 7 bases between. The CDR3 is CAWSEEVSPLHF. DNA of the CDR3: TGTGCCTGGAGTGAAGAGGTTTCACCCCTCCACTTT.

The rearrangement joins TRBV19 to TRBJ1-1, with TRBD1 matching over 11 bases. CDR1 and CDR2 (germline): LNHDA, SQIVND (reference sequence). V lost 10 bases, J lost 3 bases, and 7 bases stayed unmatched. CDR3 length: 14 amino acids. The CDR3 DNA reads TGTGCCACTTGGGACAGGGGGGCAGACACTGAAGCTTTCTTT. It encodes CATWDRGADTEAFF.

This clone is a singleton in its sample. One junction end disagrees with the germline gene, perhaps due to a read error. The CDR3 region is CASTDSGSLYYNEQLF. DNA of the CDR3: TGTGCCAGCACCGATAGCGGGAGTCTATACTACAATGAGCAGCTCTTC. The gene calls are TRBV28 and TRBJ2-1; TRBD2 matches at 9 bases. Looked up from germline, CDR1 is MDHEN and CDR2 is SYDVKM. This CDR3 is 16 amino acids long.

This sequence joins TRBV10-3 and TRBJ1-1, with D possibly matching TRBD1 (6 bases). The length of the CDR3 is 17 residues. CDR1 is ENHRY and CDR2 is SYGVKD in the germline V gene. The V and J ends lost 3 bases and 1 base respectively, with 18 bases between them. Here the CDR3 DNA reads TGTGCCATCAGTGACCACCCGGGGGGGGGCGAGAACACTGAAGCTTTCTTT. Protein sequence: CAISDHPGGGENTEAFF.

In DNA form, the CDR3 reads TGTGCCAGCAGCTTAACAGGGGCGGGCACCGGGGAGCTGTTTTTT. Protein: CASSLTGAGTGELFF. V is TRBV5-4 and J is TRBJ2-2; TRBD1 agrees at 7 bases. CDR1 and CDR2 from the germline V gene are SGHNT and YYREEE (reference sequence). The CDR3 has 15 amino acids. V shed 2 bases, J shed 4 bases, and the junction held 5 bases outside the gene matches.

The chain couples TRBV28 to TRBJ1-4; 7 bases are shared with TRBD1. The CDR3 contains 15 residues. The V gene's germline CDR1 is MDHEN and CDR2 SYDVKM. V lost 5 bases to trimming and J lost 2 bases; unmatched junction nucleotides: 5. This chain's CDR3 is CASSVAGQTNEKLFF. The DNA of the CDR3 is TGTGCCAGCAGTGTAGCGGGACAGACTAATGAAAAACTGTTTTTT.

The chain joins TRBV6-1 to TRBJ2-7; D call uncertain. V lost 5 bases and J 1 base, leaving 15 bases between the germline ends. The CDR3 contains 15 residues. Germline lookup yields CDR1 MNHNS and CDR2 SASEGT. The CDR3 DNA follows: TGTGCCAGCAGTCCGGCACCACAGAGTTCCTACGAGCAGTACTTC. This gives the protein CASSPAPQSSYEQYF.

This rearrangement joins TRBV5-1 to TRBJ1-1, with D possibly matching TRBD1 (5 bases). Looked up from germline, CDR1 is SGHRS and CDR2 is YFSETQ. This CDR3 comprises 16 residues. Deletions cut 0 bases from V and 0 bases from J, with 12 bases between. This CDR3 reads CASSLGGAPLNTEAFF. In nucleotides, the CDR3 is TGCGCCAGCAGCTTGGGTGGGGCTCCCTTGAACACTGAAGCTTTCTTT.

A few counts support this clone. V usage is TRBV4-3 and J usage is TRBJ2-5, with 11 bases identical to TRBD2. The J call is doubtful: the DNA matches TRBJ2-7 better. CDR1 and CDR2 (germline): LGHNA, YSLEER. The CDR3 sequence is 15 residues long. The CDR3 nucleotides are TGCGCCAGCAGCCAAGAACTAGCGGGAGCTTACGAGCAGTACTTC. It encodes CASSQELAGAYEQYF.

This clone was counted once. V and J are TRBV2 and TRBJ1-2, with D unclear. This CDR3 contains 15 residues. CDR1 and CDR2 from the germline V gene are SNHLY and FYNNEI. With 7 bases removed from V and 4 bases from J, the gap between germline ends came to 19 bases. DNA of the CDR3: TGTGCCAGCAATGCGGAATCTGCCCCCATCTATGGCTACACCTTC. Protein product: CASNAESAPIYGYTF.

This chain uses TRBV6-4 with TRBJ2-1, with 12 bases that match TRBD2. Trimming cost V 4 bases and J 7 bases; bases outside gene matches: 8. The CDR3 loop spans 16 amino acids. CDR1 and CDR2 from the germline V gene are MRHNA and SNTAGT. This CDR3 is CASSVLTSGSGNEQFF. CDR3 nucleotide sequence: TGTGCCAGCAGTGTCTTGACTAGCGGGAGCGGAAATGAGCAGTTCTTC.

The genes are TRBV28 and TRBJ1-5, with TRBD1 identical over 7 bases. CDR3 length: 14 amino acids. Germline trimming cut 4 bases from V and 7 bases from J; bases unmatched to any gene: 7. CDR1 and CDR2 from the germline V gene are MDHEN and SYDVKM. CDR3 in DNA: TGTGCCAGCAGTTCCCCAGGGGGAGCCCAGCCCCAGCATTTT. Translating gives CASSSPGGAQPQHF. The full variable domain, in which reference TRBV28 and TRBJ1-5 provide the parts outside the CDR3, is DVKVTQSSRYLVKRTGEKVFLECVQDMDHENMFWYRQDPGLGLRLIYFSYDVKMKEKGDIPEGYSVSREKKERFSLILESASTNQTSMYLCASSSPGGAQPQHFGDGTRLSIL.

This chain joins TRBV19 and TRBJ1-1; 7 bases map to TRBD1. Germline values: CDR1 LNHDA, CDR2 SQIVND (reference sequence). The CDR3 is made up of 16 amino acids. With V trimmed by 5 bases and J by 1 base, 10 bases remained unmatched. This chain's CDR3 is CASSPPRQGPNTEAFF. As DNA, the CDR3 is TGTGCCAGTAGTCCCCCTCGACAGGGCCCGAACACTGAAGCTTTCTTT.

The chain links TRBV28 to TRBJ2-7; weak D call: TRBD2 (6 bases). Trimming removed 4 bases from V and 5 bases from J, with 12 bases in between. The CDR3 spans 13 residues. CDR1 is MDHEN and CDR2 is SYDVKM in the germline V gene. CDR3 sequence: CASSWGDGDEQYF. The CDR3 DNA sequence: TGTGCCAGCAGTTGGGGGGACGGCGACGAGCAGTACTTC. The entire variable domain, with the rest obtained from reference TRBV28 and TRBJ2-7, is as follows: DVKVTQSSRYLVKRTGEKVFLECVQDMDHENMFWYRQDPGLGLRLIYFSYDVKMKEKGDIPEGYSVSREKKERFSLILESASTNQTSMYLCASSWGDGDEQYFGPGTRLTVT.

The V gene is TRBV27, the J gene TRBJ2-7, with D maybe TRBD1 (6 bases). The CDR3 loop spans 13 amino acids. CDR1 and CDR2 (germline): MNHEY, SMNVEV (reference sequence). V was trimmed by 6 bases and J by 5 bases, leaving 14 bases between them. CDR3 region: CASRELGTNEQYF. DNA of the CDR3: TGTGCCAGCAGGGAACTCGGGACAAACGAGCAGTACTTC.

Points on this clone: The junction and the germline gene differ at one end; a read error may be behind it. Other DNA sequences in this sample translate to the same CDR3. Here the CDR3 reads CASSVSGNAYEQYF. The CDR3 DNA follows: TGTGCCAGCAGCGTTAGCGGGAACGCCTACGAGCAGTACTTT. V gene TRBV7-2 combines with J gene TRBJ2-7, with 8 bases identical to TRBD2. CDR1 and CDR2 (germline): SGHTA, FQGNSA. The CDR3 loop spans 14 amino acids.

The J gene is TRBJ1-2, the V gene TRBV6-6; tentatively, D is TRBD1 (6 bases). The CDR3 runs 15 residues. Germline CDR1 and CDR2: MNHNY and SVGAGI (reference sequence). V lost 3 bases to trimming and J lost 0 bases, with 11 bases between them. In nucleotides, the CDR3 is TGTGCCAGCAGTTATGCGGGGGCCGCTAACTATGGCTACACCTTC. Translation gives CASSYAGAANYGYTF.

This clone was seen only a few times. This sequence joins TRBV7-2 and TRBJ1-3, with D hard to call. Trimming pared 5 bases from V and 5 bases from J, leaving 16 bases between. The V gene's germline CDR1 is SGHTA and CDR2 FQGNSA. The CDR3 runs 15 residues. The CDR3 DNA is TGTGCCAGCAGCCGCGACCCAGCGAGAAGAAACACCATATATTTT. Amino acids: CASSRDPARRNTIYF.

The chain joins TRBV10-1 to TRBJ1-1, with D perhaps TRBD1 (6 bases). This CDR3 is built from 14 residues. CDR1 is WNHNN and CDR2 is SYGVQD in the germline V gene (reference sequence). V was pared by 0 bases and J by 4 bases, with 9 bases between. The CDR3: CASSESRGGTEAFF. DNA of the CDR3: TGCGCCAGCAGTGAGTCTCGAGGGGGCACTGAAGCTTTCTTT.

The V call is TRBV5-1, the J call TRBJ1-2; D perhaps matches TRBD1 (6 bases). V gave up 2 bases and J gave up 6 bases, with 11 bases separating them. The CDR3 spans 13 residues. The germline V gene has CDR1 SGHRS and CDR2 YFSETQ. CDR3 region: CASSFLTGDGYTF. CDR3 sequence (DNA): TGCGCCAGCAGCTTTCTGACAGGAGATGGCTACACCTTC.

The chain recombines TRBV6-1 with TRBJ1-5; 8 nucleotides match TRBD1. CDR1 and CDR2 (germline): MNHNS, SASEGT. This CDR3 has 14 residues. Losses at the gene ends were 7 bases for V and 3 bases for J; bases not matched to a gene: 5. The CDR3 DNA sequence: TGTGCCAGCACCGCGGACAGGGCCAATCAGCCCCAGCATTTT. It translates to CASTADRANQPQHF.